The clone carrying this TCR beta chain was seen repeatedly, ten times or more. Its antigen is not known. The germline V and J ends were trimmed by 6 bases and 0 bases, with 11 bases remaining between them. CDR3 length: 14 amino acids. Germline CDR1 is SNHLY and CDR2 is FYNNEI. The source material, RNA transcripts, was used to amplify TCR beta CDR3 regions. The HTBI primer set drove a first-round RT-PCR of the TCR CDR3. Each CDR3 protein gets one entry after TCRdb re-called the multiplex PCR reads with MiXCR. The sample contains roughly 350,000 distinct CDR3 sequences, roughly 15% of which appear only once. This sample is drawn from a study of T cells in Graves' hyperthyroidism and ophthalmopathy. Diagnosing involved the use of clinical symptoms, serum thyroxine and TRAb, thyroid ultrasound and orbital computed tomography. PBMCs were derived from 10 ml fresh peripheral blood. Study-wide points: Ophthalmopathy prediction by the model preceded onset by a median about 6 months. A 13 V-J model separated ophthalmopathy from stable hyperthyroidism.

The chain employs TRBV2 and TRBJ1-1; possible D gene TRBD1, 6 bases. The source material was blood. This sequence originates from a woman in her 30s with Graves' ophthalmopathy. In DNA form, the CDR3 reads TGTGCCAGCAGACTAGGACAGTTGAACACTGAAGCTTTCTTT. Its protein product is CASRLGQLNTEAFF. Full variable domain (missing parts from reference TRBV2 and TRBJ1-1): EPEVTQTPSHQVTQMGQEVILRCVPISNHLYFYWYRQILGQKVEFLVSFYNNEISEKSEIFDDQFSVERPDGSNFTLKIRSTKLEDSAMYFCASRLGQLNTEAFFGQGTRLTVV.